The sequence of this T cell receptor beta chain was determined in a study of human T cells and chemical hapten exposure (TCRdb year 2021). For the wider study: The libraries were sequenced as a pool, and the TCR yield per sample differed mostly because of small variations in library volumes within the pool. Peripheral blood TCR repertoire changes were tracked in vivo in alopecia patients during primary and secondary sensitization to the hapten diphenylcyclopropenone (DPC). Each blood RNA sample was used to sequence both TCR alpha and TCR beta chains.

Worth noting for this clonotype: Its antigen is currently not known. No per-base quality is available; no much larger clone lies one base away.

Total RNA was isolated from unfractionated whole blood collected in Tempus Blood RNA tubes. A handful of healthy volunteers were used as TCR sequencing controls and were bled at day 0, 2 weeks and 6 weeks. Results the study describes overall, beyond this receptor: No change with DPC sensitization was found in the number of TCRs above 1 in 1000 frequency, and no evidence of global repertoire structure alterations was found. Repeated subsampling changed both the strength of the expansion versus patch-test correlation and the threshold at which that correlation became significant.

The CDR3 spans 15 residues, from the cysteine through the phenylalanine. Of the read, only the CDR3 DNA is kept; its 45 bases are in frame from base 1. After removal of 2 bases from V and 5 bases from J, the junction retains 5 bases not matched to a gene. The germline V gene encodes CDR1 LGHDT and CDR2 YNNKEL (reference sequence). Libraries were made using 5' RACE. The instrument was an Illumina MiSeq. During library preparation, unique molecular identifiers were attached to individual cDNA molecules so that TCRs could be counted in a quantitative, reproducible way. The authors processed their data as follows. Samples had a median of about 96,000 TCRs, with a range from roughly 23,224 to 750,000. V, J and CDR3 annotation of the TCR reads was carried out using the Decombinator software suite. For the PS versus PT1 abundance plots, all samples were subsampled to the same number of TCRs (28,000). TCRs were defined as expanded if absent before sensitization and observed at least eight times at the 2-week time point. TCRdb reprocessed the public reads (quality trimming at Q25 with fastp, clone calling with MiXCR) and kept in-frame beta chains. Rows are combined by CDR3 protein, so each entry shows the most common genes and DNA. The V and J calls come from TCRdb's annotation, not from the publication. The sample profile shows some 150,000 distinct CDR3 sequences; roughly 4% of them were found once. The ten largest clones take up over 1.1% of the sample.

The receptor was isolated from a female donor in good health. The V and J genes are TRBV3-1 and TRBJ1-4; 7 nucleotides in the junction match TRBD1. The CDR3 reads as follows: CASSQYRGGNEKLFF. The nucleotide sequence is TGTGCCAGCAGCCAATACAGGGGAGGAAATGAAAAACTGTTTTTT.